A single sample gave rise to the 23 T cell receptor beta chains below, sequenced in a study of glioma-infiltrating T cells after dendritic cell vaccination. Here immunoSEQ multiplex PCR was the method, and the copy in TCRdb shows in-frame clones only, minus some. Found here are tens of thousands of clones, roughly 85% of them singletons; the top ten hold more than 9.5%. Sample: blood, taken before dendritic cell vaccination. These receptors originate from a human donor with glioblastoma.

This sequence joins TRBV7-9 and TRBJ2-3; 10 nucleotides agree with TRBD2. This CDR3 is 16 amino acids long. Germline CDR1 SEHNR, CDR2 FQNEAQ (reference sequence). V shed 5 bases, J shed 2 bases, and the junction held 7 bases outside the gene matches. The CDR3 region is CASSVLAGDTTDTQYF. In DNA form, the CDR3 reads TGTGCCAGCAGCGTTCTAGCGGGAGATACCACAGATACGCAGTATTTT.

The CDR3 sequence: CASSHTYSGLKNIQYF. CDR3 nucleotides: TGCGCCAGCAGCCACACCTATTCGGGTCTGAAAAACATTCAGTACTTC. The chain recombines TRBV4-1 with TRBJ2-4; D call uncertain. CDR3 length: 16 residues. Germline V lookup: CDR1 MGHRA, CDR2 YSYEKL. Trimming cost V 3 bases and J 4 bases, with 16 bases left between them.

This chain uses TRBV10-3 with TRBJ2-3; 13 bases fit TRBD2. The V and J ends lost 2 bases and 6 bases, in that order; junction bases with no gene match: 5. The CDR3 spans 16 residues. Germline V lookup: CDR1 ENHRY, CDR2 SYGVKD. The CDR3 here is CAISEKLAGGPDTQYF. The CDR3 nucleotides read TGTGCCATCAGTGAGAAACTAGCGGGGGGGCCCGATACGCAGTATTTT.

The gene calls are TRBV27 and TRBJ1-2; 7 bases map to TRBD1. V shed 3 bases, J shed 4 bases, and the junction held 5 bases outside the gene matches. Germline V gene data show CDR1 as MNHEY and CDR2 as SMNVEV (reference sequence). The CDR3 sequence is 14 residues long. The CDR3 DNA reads TGTGCCAGCAGTTTGTGGGGACAGAGCTATGGCTACACCTTC. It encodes CASSLWGQSYGYTF.

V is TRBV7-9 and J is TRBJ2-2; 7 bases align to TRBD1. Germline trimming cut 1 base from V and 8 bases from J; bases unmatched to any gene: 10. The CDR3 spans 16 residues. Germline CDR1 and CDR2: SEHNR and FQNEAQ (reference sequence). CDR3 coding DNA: TGTGCCAGCAGCTTAGGGCAGGGGGAATCTTCGGGGGAGCTGTTTTTT. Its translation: CASSLGQGESSGELFF.

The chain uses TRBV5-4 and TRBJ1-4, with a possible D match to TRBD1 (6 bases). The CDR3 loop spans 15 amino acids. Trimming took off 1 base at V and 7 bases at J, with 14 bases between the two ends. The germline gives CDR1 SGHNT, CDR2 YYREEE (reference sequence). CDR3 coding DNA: TGTGCCAGCAGCTTGCGTTCCCAGGGGTCTGAAAAACTGTTTTTT. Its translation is CASSLRSQGSEKLFF.

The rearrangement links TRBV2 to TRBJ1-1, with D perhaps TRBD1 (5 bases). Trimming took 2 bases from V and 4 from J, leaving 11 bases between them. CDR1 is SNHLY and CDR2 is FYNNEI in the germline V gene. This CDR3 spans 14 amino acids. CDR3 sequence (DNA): TGTGCCAGCAGTGAACAACCGGGGGGCACTGAAGCTTTCTTT. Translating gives CASSEQPGGTEAFF. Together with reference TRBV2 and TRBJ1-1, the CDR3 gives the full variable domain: EPEVTQTPSHQVTQMGQEVILRCVPISNHLYFYWYRQILGQKVEFLVSFYNNEISEKSEIFDDQFSVERPDGSNFTLKIRSTKLEDSAMYFCASSEQPGGTEAFFGQGTRLTVV.

CDR3 residues: CATGGGQGETQYF. In nucleotides, the CDR3 is TGTGCCACCGGGGGGGGACAGGGAGAGACCCAGTACTTC. The chain combines TRBV10-3 with TRBJ2-5; the D gene is possibly TRBD1 (9 bases). The CDR3 runs 13 residues. CDR1 is ENHRY, CDR2 SYGVKD, per germline. With 10 bases removed from V and 4 bases from J, the gap between germline ends came to 16 bases.

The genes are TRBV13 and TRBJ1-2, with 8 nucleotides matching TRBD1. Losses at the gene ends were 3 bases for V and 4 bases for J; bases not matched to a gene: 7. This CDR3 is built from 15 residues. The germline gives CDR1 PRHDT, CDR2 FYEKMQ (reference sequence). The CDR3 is CASSFNRGSSYGYTF. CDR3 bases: TGTGCCAGCAGCTTTAACAGGGGGTCCAGCTATGGCTACACCTTC.

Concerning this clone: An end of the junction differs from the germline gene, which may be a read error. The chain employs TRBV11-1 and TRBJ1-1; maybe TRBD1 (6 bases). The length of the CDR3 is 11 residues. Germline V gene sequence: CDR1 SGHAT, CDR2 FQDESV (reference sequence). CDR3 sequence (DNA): TGTGCCAGCAGTTTAGGACAGTACGCTTTCTTT. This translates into CASSLGQYAFF.

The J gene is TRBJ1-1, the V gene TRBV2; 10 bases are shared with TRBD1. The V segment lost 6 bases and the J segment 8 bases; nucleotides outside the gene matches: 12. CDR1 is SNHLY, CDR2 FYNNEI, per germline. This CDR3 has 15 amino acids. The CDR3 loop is CASRTGGADRVEAFF. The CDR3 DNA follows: TGTGCCAGCAGGACAGGGGGCGCCGACAGGGTGGAAGCTTTCTTT.

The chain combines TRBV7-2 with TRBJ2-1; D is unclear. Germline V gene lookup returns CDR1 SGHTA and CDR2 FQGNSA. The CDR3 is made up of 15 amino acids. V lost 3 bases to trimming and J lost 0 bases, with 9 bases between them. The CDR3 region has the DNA TGTGCCAGCAGCTTCTCAACTTCCTCCTACAATGAGCAGTTCTTC. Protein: CASSFSTSSYNEQFF.

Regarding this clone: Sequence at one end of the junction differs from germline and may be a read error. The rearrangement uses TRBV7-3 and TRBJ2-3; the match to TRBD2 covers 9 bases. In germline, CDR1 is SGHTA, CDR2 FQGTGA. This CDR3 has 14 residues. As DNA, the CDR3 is TGTGCCAGCAGCCCCGGGACTAGCAGAGATACGCAGTATTTT. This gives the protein CASSPGTSRDTQYF.

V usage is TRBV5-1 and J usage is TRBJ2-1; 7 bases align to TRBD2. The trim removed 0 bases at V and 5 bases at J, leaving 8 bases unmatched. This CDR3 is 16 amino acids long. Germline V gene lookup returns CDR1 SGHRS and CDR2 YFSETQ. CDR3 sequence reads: CASSLAGSGPNNEQFF. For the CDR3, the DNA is TGCGCCAGCAGCTTGGCCGGTAGCGGGCCAAACAATGAGCAGTTCTTC.

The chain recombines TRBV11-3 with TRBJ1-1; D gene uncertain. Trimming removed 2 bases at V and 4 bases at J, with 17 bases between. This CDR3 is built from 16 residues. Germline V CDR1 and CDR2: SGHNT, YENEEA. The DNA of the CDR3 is TGTGCCAGCAGCTTATCCCCCCCGCAGGTTCGCACTGAAGCTTTCTTT. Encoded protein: CASSLSPPQVRTEAFF.

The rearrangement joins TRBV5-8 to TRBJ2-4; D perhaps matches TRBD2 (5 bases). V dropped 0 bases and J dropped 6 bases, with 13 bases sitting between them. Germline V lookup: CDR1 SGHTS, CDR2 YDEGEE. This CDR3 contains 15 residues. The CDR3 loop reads CASSLGGFRGNIQYF. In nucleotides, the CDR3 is TGTGCCAGCAGCTTGGGTGGATTCCGGGGAAACATTCAGTACTTC.

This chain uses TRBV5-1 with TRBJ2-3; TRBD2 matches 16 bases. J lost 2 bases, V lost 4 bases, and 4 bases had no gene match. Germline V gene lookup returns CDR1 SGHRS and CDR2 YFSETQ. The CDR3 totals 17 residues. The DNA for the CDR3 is TGCGCCAGCAGCGTAGGGACTAGCGGGAGGGCCACAGATACGCAGTATTTT. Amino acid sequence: CASSVGTSGRATDTQYF.

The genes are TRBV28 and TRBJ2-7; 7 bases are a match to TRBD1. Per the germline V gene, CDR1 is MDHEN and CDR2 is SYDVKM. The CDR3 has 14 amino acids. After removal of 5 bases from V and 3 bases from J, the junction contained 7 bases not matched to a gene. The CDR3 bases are TGTGCCAGCAGTCCTCGGACAGGAAACTACGAGCAGTACTTC. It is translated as CASSPRTGNYEQYF.

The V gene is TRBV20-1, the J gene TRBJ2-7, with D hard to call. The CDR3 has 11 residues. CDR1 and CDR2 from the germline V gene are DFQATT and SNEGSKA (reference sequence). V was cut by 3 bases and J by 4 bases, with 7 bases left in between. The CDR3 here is CSASSQYEQYF. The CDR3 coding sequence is TGCAGTGCTAGCTCCCAGTACGAGCAGTACTTC.

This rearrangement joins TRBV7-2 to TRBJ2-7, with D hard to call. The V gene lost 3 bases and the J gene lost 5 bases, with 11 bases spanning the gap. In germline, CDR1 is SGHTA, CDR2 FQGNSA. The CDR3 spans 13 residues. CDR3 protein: CASSFVRSNEQYF. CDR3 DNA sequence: TGTGCCAGCAGCTTTGTTAGAAGTAACGAGCAGTACTTC.

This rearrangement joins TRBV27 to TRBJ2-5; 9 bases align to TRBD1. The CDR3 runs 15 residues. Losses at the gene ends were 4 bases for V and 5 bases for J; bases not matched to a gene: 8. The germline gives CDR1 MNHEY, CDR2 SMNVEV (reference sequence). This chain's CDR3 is CASSSQQGAWETQYF. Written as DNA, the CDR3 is TGTGCCAGCAGTTCCCAACAGGGGGCGTGGGAGACCCAGTACTTC.

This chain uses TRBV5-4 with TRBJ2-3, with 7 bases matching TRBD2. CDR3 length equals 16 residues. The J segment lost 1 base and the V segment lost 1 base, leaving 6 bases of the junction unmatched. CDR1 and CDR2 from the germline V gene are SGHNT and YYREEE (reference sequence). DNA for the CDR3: TGTGCCAGCAGCTTGTATCGCCGGGGGGGCACAGATACGCAGTATTTT. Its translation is CASSLYRRGGTDTQYF.

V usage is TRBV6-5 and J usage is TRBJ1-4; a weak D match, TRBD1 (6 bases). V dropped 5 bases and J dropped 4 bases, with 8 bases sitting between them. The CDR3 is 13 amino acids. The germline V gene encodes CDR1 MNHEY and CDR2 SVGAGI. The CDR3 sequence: CASSLRGNEKLFF. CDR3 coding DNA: TGTGCCAGCAGTCTCAGGGGTAATGAAAAACTGTTTTTT.